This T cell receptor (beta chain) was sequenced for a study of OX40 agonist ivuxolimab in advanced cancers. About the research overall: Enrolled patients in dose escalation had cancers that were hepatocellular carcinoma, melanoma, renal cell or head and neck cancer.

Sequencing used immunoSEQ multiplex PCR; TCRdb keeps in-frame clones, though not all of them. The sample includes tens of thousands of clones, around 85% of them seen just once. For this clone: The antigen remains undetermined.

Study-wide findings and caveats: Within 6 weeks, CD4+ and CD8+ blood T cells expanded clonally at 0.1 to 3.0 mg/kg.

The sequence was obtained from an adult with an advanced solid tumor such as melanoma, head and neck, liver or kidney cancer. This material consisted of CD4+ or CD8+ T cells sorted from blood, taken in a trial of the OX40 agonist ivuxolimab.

The CDR3 DNA sequence: TGTGCCAGCAGTTGGGGGGGGGACACGGAGTACGAGCAGTACTTC. It yields the protein CASSWGGDTEYEQYF. J is TRBJ2-7 and V is TRBV6-6, with D possibly being TRBD2 (7 bases). The germline gives CDR1 MNHNY, CDR2 SVGAGI (reference sequence). V was clipped by 4 bases and J by 4 bases, with 17 bases between them. The CDR3 sequence is 15 residues long.